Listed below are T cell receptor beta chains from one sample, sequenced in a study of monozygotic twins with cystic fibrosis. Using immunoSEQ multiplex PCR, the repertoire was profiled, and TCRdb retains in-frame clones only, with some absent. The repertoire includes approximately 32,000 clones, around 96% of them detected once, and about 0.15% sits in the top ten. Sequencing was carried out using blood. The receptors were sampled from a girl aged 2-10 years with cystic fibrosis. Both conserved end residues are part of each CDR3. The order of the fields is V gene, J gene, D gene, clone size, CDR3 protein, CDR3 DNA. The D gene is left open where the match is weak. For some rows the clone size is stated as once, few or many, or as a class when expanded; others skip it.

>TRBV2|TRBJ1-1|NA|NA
CASSVEGTKNTEAFF
TGTGCCAGCAGTGTAGAAGGCACAAAGAACACTGAAGCTTTCTTT
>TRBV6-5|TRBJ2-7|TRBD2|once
CASSFLPSGSYEQYF
TGTGCCAGCAGTTTCCTCCCCAGCGGGAGTTACGAGCAGTACTTC
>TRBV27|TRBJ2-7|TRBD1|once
CASSQGVLGYEQYF
TGTGCCAGCAGTCAGGGGGTGCTTGGTTACGAGCAGTACTTC
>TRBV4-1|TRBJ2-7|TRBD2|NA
CASSQGASGIGYEQYF
TGCGCCAGCAGCCAAGGGGCAAGCGGGATTGGCTACGAGCAGTACTTC
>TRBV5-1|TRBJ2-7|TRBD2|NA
CASSLLAGVGYEQYF
TGCGCCAGCAGCTTGTTAGCGGGAGTGGGTTACGAGCAGTACTTC
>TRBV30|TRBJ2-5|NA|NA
CAWSLGETQYF
TGTGCCTGGAGCTTGGGCGAGACCCAGTACTTC
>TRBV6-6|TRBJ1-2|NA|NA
CASSYGPPHVF
TGTGCCAGCAGTTATGGGCCCCCACACGTCTTC
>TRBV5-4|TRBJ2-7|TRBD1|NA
CASSRQGNYEQYF
TGTGCCAGCAGCCGACAGGGGAACTACGAGCAGTACTTC
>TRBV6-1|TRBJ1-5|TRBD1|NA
CASNLDRAPNQPQHF
TGTGCCAGCAACTTGGACAGGGCCCCCAATCAGCCCCAGCATTTT
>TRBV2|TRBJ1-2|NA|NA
CASSPTENYGYTF
TGTGCCAGCAGCCCCACAGAGAACTATGGCTACACCTTC
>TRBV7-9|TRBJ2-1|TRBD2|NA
CASSLTSGRVYNEQFF
TGTGCCAGCAGCTTAACTAGCGGGAGGGTCTACAATGAGCAGTTCTTC
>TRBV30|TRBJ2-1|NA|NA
CAWSDRVHEQFF
TGTGCCTGGAGTGACAGGGTCCATGAGCAGTTCTTC
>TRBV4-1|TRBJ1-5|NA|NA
CASSQLAMGWPQHF
TGCGCCAGCAGCCAACTTGCAATGGGGTGGCCCCAGCATTTT
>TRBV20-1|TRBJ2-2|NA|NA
CSASVNGELFF
TGCAGTGCTAGCGTAAACGGGGAGCTGTTTTTT
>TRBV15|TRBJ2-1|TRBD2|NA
CATSRDLTSGTVNNEQFF
TGTGCCACCAGCAGAGATCTGACTAGCGGGACGGTCAACAATGAGCAGTTCTTC
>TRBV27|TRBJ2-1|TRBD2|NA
CASSYSGSKNEQFF
TGTGCCAGCAGTTACAGCGGGAGCAAAAATGAGCAGTTCTTC
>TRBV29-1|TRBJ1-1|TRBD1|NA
CSVEDPGGGPEAFF
TGCAGCGTTGAAGATCCAGGGGGGGGCCCTGAAGCTTTCTTT
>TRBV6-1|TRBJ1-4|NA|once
CASKEEGLKEKLFF
TGTGCCAGCAAGGAGGAGGGTTTGAAAGAAAAACTGTTTTTT
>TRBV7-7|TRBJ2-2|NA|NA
CASSPQGNTGELFF
TGTGCCAGCAGCCCACAGGGGAACACCGGGGAGCTGTTTTTT
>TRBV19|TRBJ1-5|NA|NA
CASSKGYNQPQHF
TGTGCCAGTAGTAAGGGTTACAATCAGCCCCAGCATTTT